Below, 30 T cell receptor beta chains from the same sample are listed, as sequenced in a study of neoadjuvant nivolumab and ipilimumab in lung cancer. Clones were sequenced by immunoSEQ multiplex PCR, and TCRdb holds only the in-frame ones, with some missing. The sample consists of 8,800 or so clones, roughly 80% of them appearing once. The starting material was tumor tissue, obtained after neoadjuvant nivolumab, alone or with ipilimumab, at or shortly before surgery. These receptors all come from an adult with non-small cell lung cancer.

This sequence joins TRBV29-1 and TRBJ2-6; 9 bases line up with TRBD1. CDR1 and CDR2 from the germline V gene are SQVTM and ANQGSEA. V trimming: 4 bases; J trimming: 0 bases; junction bases outside the gene matches: 10. The CDR3 has 18 amino acids. CDR3 amino acids: CSVGVRGQGLSGANVLTF. The CDR3 DNA is TGCAGCGTTGGGGTCCGGGGACAGGGCCTCTCTGGGGCCAACGTCCTGACTTTC.

J is TRBJ2-7 and V is TRBV11-2; D gene ambiguous. V lost 1 base and J 1 base, leaving 11 bases between the germline ends. The CDR3 is made up of 15 amino acids. Germline-derived CDR1 and CDR2 are SGHAT and FQNNGV. The CDR3 nucleotides read TGTGCCAGCAGCTTAGGTTCCCGAATATCCTACGAGCAGTACTTC. This translates into CASSLGSRISYEQYF.

V gene TRBV5-4 combines with J gene TRBJ2-3; D is perhaps TRBD1 or TRBD2 (5 bases each). V dropped 4 bases and J dropped 2 bases, with 8 bases sitting between them. Looked up from germline, CDR1 is SGHNT and CDR2 is YYREEE (reference sequence). The CDR3 is made up of 13 amino acids. This chain's CDR3 is CASSRDHTDTQYF. The CDR3 nucleotides are TGTGCCAGCAGCCGGGACCACACAGATACGCAGTATTTT.

This chain uses TRBV7-9 with TRBJ2-1; no firm D call. V lost 6 bases and J 0 bases, leaving 9 bases between the germline ends. This CDR3 is built from 14 residues. The germline V gene has CDR1 SEHNR and CDR2 FQNEAQ (reference sequence). The CDR3: CASRSGGSYNEQFF. In DNA form, the CDR3 reads TGTGCCAGCAGGTCCGGTGGCTCCTACAATGAGCAGTTCTTC. Full variable domain (missing parts from reference TRBV7-9 and TRBJ2-1): DTGVSQNPRHKITKRGQNVTFRCDPISEHNRLYWYRQTLGQGPEFLTYFQNEAQLEKSRLLSDRFSAERPKGSFSTLEIQRTEQGDSAMYLCASRSGGSYNEQFFGPGTRLTVL.

This chain connects TRBV6-6 to TRBJ2-1; TRBD2 agrees at 11 bases. The ends lost 6 bases at V and 3 bases at J; junction bases unmatched: 4. The germline V gene encodes CDR1 MNHNY and CDR2 SVGAGI (reference sequence). This CDR3 spans 15 amino acids. CDR3 loop: CASRPTSGSYNEQFF. The CDR3 nucleotides are TGTGCCAGCAGACCCACTAGCGGGAGCTACAATGAGCAGTTCTTC.

The chain combines TRBV5-1 with TRBJ2-7; D is perhaps TRBD1 (6 bases). V shed 4 bases and J shed 4 bases, with 27 bases lying between them. The germline CDR1 and CDR2 sequences are SGHRS and YFSETQ. This CDR3 region has 18 residues. The CDR3 region is CASSQLTGRPGAIYEQYF. The DNA for the CDR3 is TGCGCCAGCAGCCAACTGACCGGTCGTCCAGGGGCGATTTACGAGCAGTACTTC.

The chain joins TRBV6-6 to TRBJ1-2, with 10 bases identical to TRBD1. Germline loops: CDR1 MNHNY, CDR2 SVGAGI (reference sequence). V gave up 0 bases and J gave up 4 bases; unmatched junction bases: 2. The CDR3 has 15 residues. For the CDR3, the DNA is TGTGCCAGCAGTTACTCGACAGGGGGCTCCTATGGCTACACCTTC. This codes for CASSYSTGGSYGYTF.

V gene TRBV2 combines with J gene TRBJ1-2; D is uncertain. CDR1 is SNHLY and CDR2 is FYNNEI in the germline V gene. This CDR3 contains 12 residues. V gave up 2 bases and J gave up 4 bases, with 5 bases separating them. CDR3 residues: CASSERTYGYTF. The CDR3 coding sequence is TGTGCCAGCAGTGAAAGGACCTATGGCTACACCTTC. The entire variable domain, with the rest obtained from reference TRBV2 and TRBJ1-2, is as follows: EPEVTQTPSHQVTQMGQEVILRCVPISNHLYFYWYRQILGQKVEFLVSFYNNEISEKSEIFDDQFSVERPDGSNFTLKIRSTKLEDSAMYFCASSERTYGYTFGSGTRLTVV.

This clone was detected only a few times. One end of the junction is discordant with germline, which a read error may explain. The chain recombines TRBV7-9 with TRBJ2-7; 11 bases match TRBD2. This CDR3 contains 15 residues. Per germline, CDR1 SEHNR and CDR2 FQNEAQ (reference sequence). CDR3 residues: CASRLAGGPSYEQYF. The CDR3, as DNA: TGTGCCAGCAGGTTAGCGGGAGGGCCCTCCTACGAGCAGTACTTC.

The table lists this clone with a count of one. J is TRBJ1-2 and V is TRBV5-1; maybe TRBD1 (5 bases). The germline CDR1 and CDR2 sequences are SGHRS and YFSETQ. V shed 0 bases and J shed 4 bases, with 16 bases lying between them. The CDR3 is 16 residues long. The CDR3 DNA sequence: TGCGCCAGCAGCTTGGAAGCAGGGCCCGGCCCCTATGGCTACACCTTC. Translated: CASSLEAGPGPYGYTF.

The V and J genes are TRBV7-8 and TRBJ2-7; 8 nucleotides align to TRBD1. J gave up 0 bases and V 5 bases, and 6 bases lay outside the gene matches. CDR3 length equals 15 residues. Germline V gene data show CDR1 as SGHVS and CDR2 as FQNEAQ. CDR3 nucleotide sequence: TGTGCCAGCAGCCCCAGACAGGGGCCCTCCTACGAGCAGTACTTC. Residues: CASSPRQGPSYEQYF.

The gene calls are TRBV11-3 and TRBJ2-6, with 9 bases lining up with TRBD1. CDR3 length equals 17 residues. V lost 6 bases and J lost 2; bases outside the gene matches: 8. In germline, CDR1 is SGHNT, CDR2 YENEEA. The CDR3 DNA follows: TGTGCCAGCAGTCCGGGACAGGGTGTCGCTGGGGCCAACGTCCTGACTTTC. Amino acids: CASSPGQGVAGANVLTF.

This chain joins TRBV6-5 and TRBJ2-7, with 13 positions matching TRBD2. The CDR3 consists of 15 residues. CDR1 is MNHEY and CDR2 is SVGAGI in the germline V gene. The V and J ends lost 5 bases and 6 bases, in that order; junction bases with no gene match: 7. The CDR3 region has the DNA TGTGCCAGCAGTATAGGACTAGCGGGAGTCGGCGAGCAGTACTTC. This gives the protein CASSIGLAGVGEQYF.

This chain connects TRBV2 to TRBJ2-2; no clear D gene. The germline CDR1 and CDR2 sequences are SNHLY and FYNNEI. The CDR3 contains 12 residues. Trimming removed 6 bases at V and 5 bases at J, with 7 bases between. The CDR3 DNA reads as TGTGCCAGCAGCCTAGGTACCGGGGAGCTGTTTTTT. Its translation: CASSLGTGELFF.

The chain links TRBV10-1 to TRBJ2-1, with 9 positions matching TRBD1. Germline-derived CDR1 and CDR2 are WNHNN and SYGVQD (reference sequence). The trim removed 3 bases at V and 6 bases at J, leaving 6 bases unmatched. The CDR3 has 15 amino acids. The CDR3 loop reads CASSDLGQGRNEQFF. CDR3 in DNA: TGCGCCAGCAGTGATTTGGGACAGGGTCGCAATGAGCAGTTCTTC.

This sequence joins TRBV18 and TRBJ1-2; 8 bases are shared with TRBD1. The CDR3 runs to 13 residues. Germline CDR1 is KGHSH and CDR2 is LQKENI. The V segment lost 3 bases and the J segment 7 bases; nucleotides outside the gene matches: 4. CDR3 protein: CASSPQGAGGYTF. DNA for the CDR3: TGTGCCAGCTCACCCCAGGGGGCCGGTGGCTACACCTTC. Full variable domain (rest looked up from reference TRBV18 and TRBJ1-2): NAGVMQNPRHLVRRRGQEARLRCSPMKGHSHVYWYRQLPEEGLKFMVYLQKENIIDESGMPKERFSAEFPKEGPSILRIQQVVRGDSAAYFCASSPQGAGGYTFGSGTRLTVV.

The chain recombines TRBV30 with TRBJ2-1; D unresolved. The V gene's germline CDR1 is GTSNPN and CDR2 SVGIG (reference sequence). Deletions cut 1 base from V and 8 bases from J, with 9 bases between. The CDR3 runs 12 residues. CDR3 amino acids: CAWSAAFDEQFF. In DNA form, the CDR3 reads TGTGCCTGGAGTGCCGCGTTTGATGAGCAGTTCTTC.

This rearrangement joins TRBV2 to TRBJ1-5; 7 bases map to TRBD1. Looked up from germline, CDR1 is SNHLY and CDR2 is FYNNEI. Trimming removed 7 bases from V and 5 bases from J; junction bases left unmatched: 8. CDR3 length: 14 residues. CDR3 nucleotide sequence: TGTGCCAGCACCCCGGGACAGCCACATCAGCCCCAGCATTTT. It specifies CASTPGQPHQPQHF.

CDR3 in DNA: TGTGCCTGGAGTCTGGGAGTCCGAGGGAGTCAGCCCCAGCATTTT. It yields the protein CAWSLGVRGSQPQHF. The V gene is TRBV30, the J gene TRBJ1-5; D unclear. The length of the CDR3 is 15 residues. The germline V gene has CDR1 GTSNPN and CDR2 SVGIG (reference sequence). Trimming shortened V by 2 bases and J by 6 bases, and 17 bases separated the two germline ends.

The rearrangement links TRBV5-4 to TRBJ2-7; TRBD2 matches 11 bases. V shed 0 bases and J 4 bases; nucleotides not matched to a gene: 3. CDR3 length: 15 amino acids. Per germline, CDR1 SGHNT and CDR2 YYREEE (reference sequence). CDR3 region: CASSLAGTSGYEQYF. The CDR3 coding sequence is TGTGCCAGCAGCTTGGCCGGGACTAGCGGTTACGAGCAGTACTTC.

This clone appeared once. This sequence joins TRBV7-7 and TRBJ2-7, with 7 bases fitting TRBD2. Looked up from germline, CDR1 is SSHAT and CDR2 is FNYEAQ (reference sequence). The V and J ends lost 4 bases and 1 base, in that order; junction bases with no gene match: 4. The CDR3 sequence is 14 residues long. The CDR3 loop is CASSSGLGSYEQYF. The CDR3 nucleotides read TGTGCCAGCAGCTCCGGACTAGGTTCCTACGAGCAGTACTTC.

The V gene is TRBV27, the J gene TRBJ2-1; D is tentatively TRBD1 or TRBD2 (5 bases each). This CDR3 contains 14 residues. V was pared by 1 base and J by 5 bases, with 9 bases between. Germline CDR1 reads MNHEY; CDR2 reads SMNVEV (reference sequence). The CDR3 protein is CASSLLSGHNEQFF. The DNA for the CDR3 is TGTGCCAGCAGTTTATTGTCGGGACACAATGAGCAGTTCTTC.

The chain employs TRBV6-5 and TRBJ2-6, with D possibly called TRBD1 or TRBD2 (5 bases each). The CDR3 is 15 amino acids. Germline V gene lookup returns CDR1 MNHEY and CDR2 SVGAGI. V was cut by 6 bases and J by 4 bases, with 13 bases left in between. CDR3 sequence (DNA): TGTGCCAGCAGCCCACAAGGGGACGGGGCCAACGTCCTGACTTTC. Protein sequence: CASSPQGDGANVLTF.

The chain recombines TRBV30 with TRBJ1-3; D is ambiguous. Trimming removed 2 bases at V and 3 bases at J, with 5 bases between. In germline, CDR1 is GTSNPN, CDR2 SVGIG (reference sequence). This CDR3 is 12 amino acids long. This CDR3 reads CAWSPLGNTIYF. In DNA, the CDR3 is TGTGCCTGGAGTCCGCTTGGAAACACCATATATTTT.

The chain couples TRBV11-2 to TRBJ2-2; weak D call: TRBD1 (5 bases). Between the trimmed V and J ends, which lost 4 bases and 1 base, there was a span of 7 bases. Germline loops: CDR1 SGHAT, CDR2 FQNNGV. The CDR3 runs to 14 residues. CDR3 region: CASSSQGNTGELFF. The CDR3 DNA reads TGTGCCAGCAGCTCCCAGGGGAACACCGGGGAGCTGTTTTTT.

This chain uses TRBV5-6 with TRBJ2-5; D is possibly TRBD1 or TRBD2 (5 bases each). CDR1 and CDR2 from the germline V gene are SGHDT and YYEEEE. The CDR3 totals 13 residues. The V end was cut by 4 bases, the J end by 0 bases, with 7 bases between. This CDR3 is CASSEGYQETQYF. CDR3 DNA: TGTGCCAGCAGCGAGGGGTACCAAGAGACCCAGTACTTC.

In this sample, this clone turned up a few times. V and J are TRBV30 and TRBJ1-5; D gene unclear. V shed 5 bases and J shed 5 bases, with 10 bases lying between them. Germline CDR1 and CDR2: GTSNPN and SVGIG (reference sequence). This CDR3 comprises 12 residues. CDR3 DNA sequence: TGTGCCTGGGCGGATGTTGATCAGCCCCAGCATTTT. Translated: CAWADVDQPQHF.

The chain recombines TRBV5-6 with TRBJ1-2; D remains unclear. Germline CDR1 SGHDT, CDR2 YYEEEE. CDR3 length: 13 amino acids. V was pared by 1 base and J by 8 bases, with 12 bases between. The CDR3 spells CASSLWRGSGYTF. The DNA for the CDR3 is TGTGCCAGCAGCTTGTGGCGAGGGAGCGGCTACACCTTC. The full variable domain, with the rest looked up from reference TRBV5-6 and TRBJ1-2, is DAGVTQSPTHLIKTRGQQVTLRCSPKSGHDTVSWYQQALGQGPQFIFQYYEEEERQRGNFPDRFSGHQFPNYSSELNVNALLLGDSALYLCASSLWRGSGYTFGSGTRLTVV.

The chain recombines TRBV11-2 with TRBJ2-3; the D gene could be TRBD1 or TRBD2 (6 bases each). Trimming shortened V by 5 bases and J by 4 bases, and 19 bases separated the two germline ends. The CDR3 has 16 amino acids. CDR1 and CDR2 (germline): SGHAT, FQNNGV. The CDR3 DNA reads TGTGCCAGCAGCCCCTATAGTCAGGGGAGGTCAGATACGCAGTATTTT. It translates to CASSPYSQGRSDTQYF.

This sequence joins TRBV19 and TRBJ2-7, with D possibly matching TRBD2 (5 bases). Looked up from germline, CDR1 is LNHDA and CDR2 is SQIVND (reference sequence). V lost 2 bases and J lost 2, with 13 bases in between. The CDR3 consists of 15 residues. The DNA of the CDR3 is TGTGCCAGTAGTATATTCTTCCCGGGGACCTACGAGCAGTACTTC. Translated: CASSIFFPGTYEQYF.